This entry is about one T cell receptor beta chain. The protocol was immunoSEQ multiplex PCR, while the TCRdb copy is restricted to in-frame clones and leaves out a portion. Here the sample spans around 20,000 clones, more than 75% being singletons. The sample is drawn from a study of radiotherapy plus CTLA-4 blockade in lung cancer. Whole-study context: Among all patients, around 19% showed objective responses, while roughly 31% had disease control.

Focal radiation plus CTLA-4 blockade with ipilimumab was given to patients with chemo-refractory metastatic non-small-cell lung cancer. The CDR3 runs to 16 residues. From germline, CDR1 is MNHEY and CDR2 SVGAGI. The J segment lost 5 bases and the V segment lost 0 bases, leaving 5 bases of the junction unmatched. The sequence was collected from a human donor with non-small cell lung cancer whose response to radiotherapy plus ipilimumab could not be evaluated. The rearrangement joins TRBV6-5 to TRBJ2-1; 9 positions match TRBD2. Sequenced here: peripheral blood, sampled from a patient treated with radiotherapy plus ipilimumab. The CDR3 reads CASSYSTSGFNNEQFF. In DNA form, the CDR3 reads TGTGCCAGCAGTTACTCAACTAGCGGGTTCAACAATGAGCAGTTCTTC.